This T cell receptor beta chain was observed in a study of cytotoxic CD8 clonotypes in ibrutinib-treated CLL. Study details: Of a cohort that held around 11 relapsed/refractory and around 14 treatment-naive patients, 17 were IGHV unmutated.

V lost 3 bases to trimming and J lost 6 bases, with 2 bases between them. Germline CDR1 reads SGHTA; CDR2 reads FQGNSA. There are 11 residues in the CDR3. TCRdb keeps only in-frame clones here, not all; method: immunoSEQ multiplex PCR. The sample includes around 130,000 clones, about 85% of them seen just once. This receptor was identified in a human donor with chronic lymphocytic leukemia. The V and J genes are TRBV7-2 and TRBJ2-2; no reliable D call. This specimen consisted of PBMCs, obtained after 24 months of ibrutinib treatment. The CDR3 coding sequence is TGTGCCAGCAGCTTCCCCGGGGAGCTGTTTTTT. This codes for CASSFPGELFF.